These T cell receptor beta chains were read from a single sample in a study of CD8 T cells in Susac syndrome. Each CDR3 protein gets one entry after TCRdb re-called the immunoSEQ multiplex PCR reads with MiXCR. The sample records about 71,000 distinct CDR3 sequences, roughly 95% being singletons. The sequencing sample was made of CD4+ T cells from PBMCs. Receptors were obtained from a human donor with multiple sclerosis. Each CDR3 is given with its conserved first and last residue. The D gene is left open where the match is weak. Part of the rows lack a size; the others show once, few, many or a class for expanded clones.

abundance,v_gene,j_gene,d_gene,CDR3nt,CDR3aa
NA,TRBV5-1,TRBJ2-5,NA,TGCGCCAGCAGCTTGTGGCGTCTTAGGGACACCGGGTTACAAGAGACCCAGTACTTC,CASSLWRLRDTGLQETQYF
NA,TRBV12-3/TRBV12-4,TRBJ1-2,NA,TGTGCCAGCAGTCCCTTGGGAGAGGGGAACAACTATGGCTACACCTTC,CASSPLGEGNNYGYTF
NA,TRBV6-5,TRBJ2-7,TRBD1,TGTGCAGTCCGGGACAGGGTCTCCTACGAGCAGTACTTC,CAVRDRVSYEQYF
NA,TRBV28,TRBJ2-5,TRBD2,TGTGCCAGCAGTTTAGCGGGGGGATTCCAAGAGACCCAGTACTTC,CASSLAGGFQETQYF
once,TRBV20-1,TRBJ2-7,NA,TGCAGTGCTAGAGATAATATGGGCAGGGGTATGTACGAGCAGTACTTC,CSARDNMGRGMYEQYF
NA,TRBV13,TRBJ2-7,TRBD1,TGTGCCAGCAGCGCGACAGGGGGCCACGAGCAGTACTTC,CASSATGGHEQYF
NA,TRBV12-3/TRBV12-4,TRBJ2-5,NA,TGTGCCAGCAGTTCGGGTGGGGGGCTACGAGAGACCCAGTACTTC,CASSSGGGLRETQYF
NA,TRBV5-6,TRBJ2-7,NA,TGTGCCAGCAGGTATGGAGGGGGTTCGTACGAGCAGTACTTC,CASRYGGGSYEQYF
NA,TRBV18,TRBJ2-7,NA,TGTGCCAGCTCACCGGTTGGGGGCGACTCCTACGAGCAGTACTTC,CASSPVGGDSYEQYF
once,TRBV11-2,TRBJ2-7,NA,TGTGCCAGCAGCTCCGGGACTGCCATCTCCTACGAGCAGTACTTC,CASSSGTAISYEQYF
NA,TRBV6-5,TRBJ1-5,NA,TGTGCCAGCAGGCCACCGGGGGGGGATCAGCCCCAGCATTTT,CASRPPGGDQPQHF
NA,TRBV7-2,TRBJ2-1,NA,TGTGCCAGCAGCTTAGCGAGGCAGGGGAAGAATGAGCAGTTCTTC,CASSLARQGKNEQFF
NA,TRBV29-1,TRBJ2-7,NA,TGCAGCGTTGTTGAAGTAGGGGCGGATTCCGAGCAGTACTTC,CSVVEVGADSEQYF
NA,TRBV6-6,TRBJ2-3,NA,TGTGCCAGCAGTTACCCCGACGACGGGGGCACAGATACGCAGTATTTT,CASSYPDDGGTDTQYF
once,TRBV29-1,TRBJ1-6,NA,TGCAGCGTTGGGTGGGGAGGCCCTAATTCACCCCTCCACTTT,CSVGWGGPNSPLHF
NA,TRBV13,TRBJ2-6,NA,TGTGCCAGCAGCTCCTACCGGGGGGCCAACGTCCTGACTTTC,CASSSYRGANVLTF
once,TRBV5-4,TRBJ2-2,NA,TGTGCCAGCAGGGGGAGCACCGGGGAGCTGTTTTTT,CASRGSTGELFF
NA,TRBV3-1,TRBJ2-3,NA,TGTGCCAGCAGCCAAGCTGGTCTACTCACCCCCACAGATACGCAGTATTTT,CASSQAGLLTPTDTQYF
NA,TRBV29-1,TRBJ2-1,NA,TGCAGCGTTGTGAGAAGCTCCTACAATGAGCAGTTCTTC,CSVVRSSYNEQFF
NA,TRBV29-1,TRBJ1-1,NA,TGCAGCGTTGTTAGGGGGATGAACACTGAAGCTTTCTTT,CSVVRGMNTEAFF
NA,TRBV28,TRBJ2-7,TRBD1,TGTGCCAGCGTACCCGGGACAGGCTCCTACGAGCAGTACTTC,CASVPGTGSYEQYF
NA,TRBV2,TRBJ2-7,NA,TGTGCCAGCAGGTACAACTACGAGCAGTACTTC,CASRYNYEQYF
NA,TRBV5-1,TRBJ2-5,TRBD1,TGCGCCAGCAGCAACGGACAGGATAGGGAGACCCAGTACTTC,CASSNGQDRETQYF
NA,TRBV28,TRBJ2-7,TRBD2,TGTGCCAGCAGGACTAGCCCGGCGGACTACGAGCAGTACTTC,CASRTSPADYEQYF
NA,TRBV27,TRBJ1-6,TRBD1,TGTGCCAGCACTAAGGACAGGGATTCACCCCTCCACTTT,CASTKDRDSPLHF
NA,TRBV19,TRBJ1-3,NA,TGTGCCAGTAGTACCCGCCCCTCTGGAAACACCATATATTTT,CASSTRPSGNTIYF
NA,TRBV7-6,TRBJ2-3,NA,TGTGCCAGCAGCCAAAAGGGACTTAGACAAGATACGCAGTATTTT,CASSQKGLRQDTQYF
NA,TRBV7-7,TRBJ2-5,TRBD2,TGTGCTAGCAGCTTAGGGGGACTAGCGGGACTCTTCCAAGAGACCCAGTACTTC,CASSLGGLAGLFQETQYF
once,TRBV3-1,TRBJ1-5,TRBD1,TGTGCCAGCAGCCTTTCGGGACAGGGCAATCAGCCCCAGCATTTT,CASSLSGQGNQPQHF
NA,TRBV20-1,TRBJ2-5,TRBD1,TGCAGTGCCCCCTCCTCCGGACAGGGGAGAGTGGTCCAGTACTTC,CSAPSSGQGRVVQYF
NA,TRBV7-9,TRBJ2-3,TRBD1,TGTGCCAGCAGCTTGGACAGGGGGACGCAGTATTTT,CASSLDRGTQYF
NA,TRBV2,TRBJ1-6,NA,TGTGCCAGCAAGGCTAATCCACCTCTCCTCCACTTT,CASKANPPLLHF
NA,TRBV29-1,TRBJ2-6,NA,TGCAGCGTTACCGGGACTGTAGCCTCTGGGGCCAACGTCCTGACTTTC,CSVTGTVASGANVLTF
NA,TRBV12-3/TRBV12-4,TRBJ2-3,TRBD2,TGTGCCAGCAGTTTAGGGAAACTAGCGGGTAAATGGACAGATACGCAGTATTTT,CASSLGKLAGKWTDTQYF
NA,TRBV19,TRBJ2-7,NA,TGTGCCAGTAGTATCCAGCAGGATAGCTACGAGCAGTACTTC,CASSIQQDSYEQYF
NA,TRBV5-6,TRBJ2-6,TRBD2,TGTGCCAGCAGCTTCGGGGGGAGCTTTGGGGCCAACGTCCTGACTTTC,CASSFGGSFGANVLTF
NA,TRBV7-9,TRBJ1-1,TRBD1,TGTGCCAGCAGCGACGGGACAGGTCGTGCTTTCTTT,CASSDGTGRAFF
NA,TRBV30,TRBJ1-3,NA,TGTGCCTGGATTCGGGAGTCTGGAAACACCATATATTTT,CAWIRESGNTIYF
NA,TRBV10-3,TRBJ1-2,TRBD1,TGTGCCATCGGGACAGGGGGTGGCTACACCTTC,CAIGTGGGYTF
NA,TRBV3-1,TRBJ2-3,TRBD1,TGTGCCAGCAGCCAGCCCACCGGGACAGGGGGCACAGATACGCAGTATTTT,CASSQPTGTGGTDTQYF
NA,TRBV24-1,TRBJ2-3,TRBD1,TGTGCCACCAGTGAAATGACCGGGACAGGGACTACAACAGATACGCAGTATTTT,CATSEMTGTGTTTDTQYF
NA,TRBV7-2,TRBJ2-7,TRBD1,TGTGCCAGCAGCTTAGATAGGGGGCAAAGGGAGCAGTACTTC,CASSLDRGQREQYF
NA,TRBV6-6,TRBJ1-5,NA,TGTGCCAGCCCTTCCACTGGCAATCAGCCCCAGCATTTT,CASPSTGNQPQHF
NA,TRBV28,TRBJ2-7,NA,TGTGCCAGCAGGCCCACCGGGGAGTCCTACGAGCAGTACTTC,CASRPTGESYEQYF
NA,TRBV3-1,TRBJ2-2,NA,TGTGCCAGCAGCCGGGACTTGAACACCGGGGAGCTGTTTTTT,CASSRDLNTGELFF
NA,TRBV3-1,TRBJ2-5,NA,TGTGCCAGCAGCCTACCCTACGGGGCTCAAGAGACCCAGTACTTC,CASSLPYGAQETQYF
NA,TRBV20-1,TRBJ2-5,NA,TGCAGTGCTAGAGATCAACGAAGCCAAGAGACCCAGTACTTC,CSARDQRSQETQYF
few,TRBV18,TRBJ1-2,NA,TGTGCCAGCTCACCAGACAGGACGGGGGGCTACACCTTC,CASSPDRTGGYTF
NA,TRBV20-1,TRBJ2-5,TRBD1,TGCAGTGCTGCCGGGACAGCACAAGAGACCCAGTACTTC,CSAAGTAQETQYF
NA,TRBV29-1,TRBJ2-2,NA,TGCAGCGTGGGGGGCCCTCAGGGATGGAACACCGGGGAGCTGTTTTTT,CSVGGPQGWNTGELFF
NA,TRBV12-3/TRBV12-4,TRBJ2-5,NA,TGTGCCAGCAGTTTAATAGCGACGAGACAAGAGACCCAGTACTTC,CASSLIATRQETQYF
NA,TRBV20-1,TRBJ2-7,NA,TGCAGTGCTGGGACGCAGAGTTTCGGGCAGTACTTC,CSAGTQSFGQYF
NA,TRBV29-1,TRBJ1-2,TRBD1,TGCAGCGTTGAAACGTGGGACAGGGCCCAGGCCGTCTATGGCTACACCTTC,CSVETWDRAQAVYGYTF
NA,TRBV20-1,TRBJ2-6,NA,TGCAGTGCTAGCATAGATTCTGGGGCCAACGTCCTGACTTTC,CSASIDSGANVLTF
NA,TRBV19,TRBJ1-2,NA,TGTGCCAGTAGCTCCCGGGCCGGGGGCTACACCTTC,CASSSRAGGYTF
NA,TRBV5-4,TRBJ2-1,TRBD1,TGTGCCAGCAGACCGGACAGGGCAAACAATGAGCAGTTCTTC,CASRPDRANNEQFF
NA,TRBV30,TRBJ1-5,NA,TGTGCCTACCAACAGGAGAGGTATCAGCCCCAGCATTTT,CAYQQERYQPQHF
NA,TRBV25-1,TRBJ2-2,NA,TGTGCCAGCAGTGACGCCGGATCCGGGGAGCTGTTTTTT,CASSDAGSGELFF
once,TRBV5-4,TRBJ2-3,TRBD2,TGTGCCAGCAGCACCTTACCTAGCGGGGGGAACACAGATACGCAGTATTTT,CASSTLPSGGNTDTQYF